This TCR beta chain was profiled in a study of T cells in Graves' hyperthyroidism and ophthalmopathy. This clonotype came up many times. Germline V gene data show CDR1 as MNHNS and CDR2 as SASEGT. The CDR3 is made up of 12 amino acids. The germline V and J ends were trimmed by 7 bases and 5 bases, with 11 bases remaining between them. Amplified TCR beta CDR3 regions came from RNA transcripts. A set of HTBI primers served as the primers for a first-round RT-PCR of the TCR CDR3. One entry per CDR3 protein, called by TCRdb with MiXCR from the multiplex PCR reads. The sample holds roughly 560,000 distinct CDR3 sequences, about 15% seen once.

The TCR sequence derives from a woman in her 40s with Graves' ophthalmopathy. The chain carries TRBV6-1 and TRBJ2-5, with D uncertain. Input material: blood. CDR3 nucleotides: TGTGCCAGCATAGGGCCTGGGGAGACCCAGTACTTC. It translates to CASIGPGETQYF.